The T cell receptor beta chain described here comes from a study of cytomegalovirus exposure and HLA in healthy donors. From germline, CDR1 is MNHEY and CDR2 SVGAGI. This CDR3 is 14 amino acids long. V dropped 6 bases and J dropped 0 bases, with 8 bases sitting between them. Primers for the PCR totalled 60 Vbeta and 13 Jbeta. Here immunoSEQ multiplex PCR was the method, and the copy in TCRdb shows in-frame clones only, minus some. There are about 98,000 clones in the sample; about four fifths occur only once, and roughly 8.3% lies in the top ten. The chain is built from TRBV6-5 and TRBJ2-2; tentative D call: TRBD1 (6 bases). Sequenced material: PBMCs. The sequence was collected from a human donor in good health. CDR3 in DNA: TGTGCCAGCAGGACAGGCGCGAACACCGGGGAGCTGTTTTTT. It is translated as CASRTGANTGELFF.